This T cell receptor (beta chain) derives from a study of regulatory T cells in long-lasting Graves disease. Study findings and constraints: Not thyroid tissue but only peripheral blood was studied. Clonotypes that were public and shared totalled a few thousand in persistent patients versus approximately 970 in new patients.

Trimming took 0 bases from V and 7 from J; bases not matched to a gene: 8. This CDR3 comprises 15 residues. Germline CDR1 and CDR2: SQVTM and ANQGSEA. Time point of the sample: newly diagnosed GD, antithyroid drugs for less than 3 months. The TCR library used RNA extracted from PBMCs. Patients were from an endocrinology department in Xi'an, China. Through Arm-PCR of CDR3 regions and iRepertoire HTBI primers, TCR beta libraries were built. In TCRdb, the multiplex PCR reads were re-called with MiXCR into one record per CDR3 protein. The sample holds more than 300,000 distinct CDR3 sequences, 15% to 20% seen once. This clonotype was observed a handful of times. Its antigen remains unidentified. The sample was also reused in another study, on T cells in Graves' hyperthyroidism and ophthalmopathy. From that report: Through a model of 13 V-J features, ophthalmopathy was separated from stable hyperthyroidism.

This sequence was found in a woman in her late teens or twenties with Graves disease. V usage is TRBV29-1 and J usage is TRBJ2-1, with TRBD1 matching over 8 bases. This sample comprised peripheral blood mononuclear cells (PBMCs), obtained at new diagnosis, from a patient treated with antithyroid drugs. CDR3 loop: CSVEDYGQGSNEQFF. The CDR3 DNA reads TGCAGCGTTGAAGACTACGGACAGGGATCAAATGAGCAGTTCTTC.